What follows are 2 T cell receptor beta chains derived from one specimen sequenced in a study of blood T cell repertoires in COVID-19 (TCRdb year 2020). Library preparation used the immunoSEQ multiplex PCR assay. Drawn from immuneACCESS, this table holds only the in-frame rearrangements with V and J called that TCRdb kept. Clones are partly lost; checked studies trace under half to an unresolved V gene and leave the rest unexplained. Present in this sample are fewer than 450,000 clones, over 70% of which were seen just once. Of the sample, about 6% is held by the ten largest clones. What was sequenced was peripheral blood. These receptors originate from a woman in her 50s with COVID-19, enrolled during active disease.

This clone was detected only once. The chain employs TRBV27 and TRBJ1-1, with D perhaps matching TRBD1 (6 bases). CDR1 is MNHEY and CDR2 is SMNVEV in the germline V gene (reference sequence). V lost 3 bases, J lost 4 bases, and 12 bases lay in between. The CDR3 length is 14 residues. CDR3 DNA: TGTGCCAGCAGTTTTCAGGGCAGGGGCACTGAAGCTTTCTTT. Protein: CASSFQGRGTEAFF.

V and J are TRBV11-2 and TRBJ2-2; 10 positions agree with TRBD2. Trimming removed 4 bases from V and 4 bases from J; junction bases left unmatched: 9. Germline loops: CDR1 SGHAT, CDR2 FQNNGV. CDR3 length: 17 residues. CDR3 DNA: TGTGCCAGCAGCTCCTGGGCTAGCGGGAGCCGCACCGGGGAGCTGTTTTTT. Protein product: CASSSWASGSRTGELFF.